The T cell receptor beta chain described here comes from a study of beta chain features in type 1 diabetes. Germline lookup yields CDR1 SGHTA and CDR2 FQGNSA. CDR3 length: 11 residues. The germline V and J ends were trimmed by 2 bases and 6 bases, with 5 bases remaining between them. Reverse transcription of all isolated RNA meant that expressed TCRB transcripts were sequenced. TCRdb keeps only in-frame clones here, not all; method: immunoSEQ multiplex PCR. The sample consists of 300,000 or so clones, around 8% of them appearing once. Material: central memory CD4+ T cells from blood. The receptor comes from a woman under 30 in good health. V usage is TRBV7-2 and J usage is TRBJ2-7; the D is unclear. CDR3 sequence: CASSLSSEQYF. In DNA, the CDR3 is TGTGCCAGCAGCTTATCCAGCGAGCAGTACTTC.